This passage covers 14 T cell receptor beta chains from one sample sequenced in a study of human T cells and chemical hapten exposure. TCRdb itself ran the RACE reads through MiXCR, one entry per CDR3 protein. The repertoire holds tens of thousands of distinct CDR3 sequences, with about a tenth as singletons. Time point specified: patch test 2, 6 weeks after DPC sensitization. Described treatment: therapeutic diphenylcyclopropenone sensitization with weekly scalp DPC. Sequences were derived from whole blood, sampled in connection with sensitization to the hapten diphenylcyclopropenone (DPC). The receptors here all came from a woman in her 30s with alopecia areata. Some clones in this sample may be carry-over from other donors' samples.

This clonotype was detected ten times or more. V is TRBV25-1 and J is TRBJ2-6; D gene unclear. Per germline, CDR1 MGHDK and CDR2 SYGVNS. V dropped 3 bases and J dropped 2 bases, with 8 bases sitting between them. The CDR3 totals 15 residues. The CDR3 region has the DNA TGTGCCAGCAGTGACAGATTCGCTGGGGCCAACGTCCTGACTTTC. This encodes CASSDRFAGANVLTF.

This clonotype was counted only a few times. The chain uses TRBV4-3 and TRBJ1-6; weak D call: TRBD1 (6 bases). CDR1 and CDR2 from the germline V gene are LGHNA and YSLEER. CDR3 length: 16 amino acids. V shed 1 base and J shed 9 bases, with 16 bases lying between them. CDR3 DNA: TGCGCCAGCAGCCAAGCCTCGGCAGGGGAAGGTTCACCCCTCCACTTT. Protein product: CASSQASAGEGSPLHF.

This clonotype was picked up many times. The genes are TRBV7-2 and TRBJ1-3; D is possibly TRBD1 (5 bases). The V and J ends lost 3 bases and 4 bases respectively, with 10 bases between them. Germline lookup yields CDR1 SGHTA and CDR2 FQGNSA. The CDR3 contains 14 residues. The CDR3 is CASSFDRQGNTIYF. For the CDR3, the DNA is TGTGCCAGCAGCTTCGACCGACAGGGAAACACCATATATTTT.

In its sample, this clonotype was seen many times. This chain links TRBV20-1 with TRBJ1-5; possible D gene TRBD1, 6 bases. The germline V gene encodes CDR1 DFQATT and CDR2 SNEGSKA (reference sequence). The CDR3 sequence is 14 residues long. Trimming shortened V by 3 bases and J by 7 bases, and 16 bases separated the two germline ends. The CDR3 DNA reads as TGCAGTGCTAGTCGCGGGGGGGCACAACAGCCCCAGCATTTT. Translating it yields CSASRGGAQQPQHF.

Many counts were recorded for this clonotype. The limits of the CDR3 on the DNA are not certain, so only TCRdb's listed CDR3 is given. The V call is TRBV28, the J call TRBJ2-7; the table's D call of TRBD2 was not tested on the DNA. Germline V lookup: CDR1 MDHEN, CDR2 SYDVKM. The CDR3 spans 14 residues, counting both ends. The CDR3 sequence is CASSSSGGPYEQYF.

This clonotype appeared many times. The chain uses TRBV30 and TRBJ1-6, with D tentatively TRBD1 (5 bases). Deletions cut 5 bases from V and 0 bases from J, with 11 bases between. This CDR3 has 15 residues. Germline loops: CDR1 GTSNPN, CDR2 SVGIG (reference sequence). This chain's CDR3 is CAWGYGTSYNSPLHF. The CDR3 DNA is TGTGCCTGGGGATATGGGACCTCCTATAATTCACCCCTCCACTTT.

This clonotype was picked up a small number of times. The chain carries TRBV7-3 and TRBJ2-3; tentatively, D is TRBD1 or TRBD2 (5 bases each). V was trimmed by 2 bases and J by 6 bases, leaving 12 bases between them. This CDR3 is built from 14 residues. Germline CDR1 SGHTA, CDR2 FQGTGA. The CDR3 sequence: CASSLRGTGDTQYF. The CDR3 bases are TGTGCCAGCAGCTTACGAGGGACCGGGGATACGCAGTATTTT.

This clonotype was detected a few times. The chain joins TRBV6-2 or TRBV6-3 to TRBJ2-1; 8 bases agree with TRBD2. The CDR3 totals 13 residues. The V segment lost 5 bases and the J segment 7 bases; nucleotides outside the gene matches: 4. The germline V gene encodes CDR1 MNHEY and CDR2 SVGEGT. This CDR3 reads CASSSGSWNEQFF. In nucleotides, the CDR3 is TGTGCCAGCAGTAGCGGGAGTTGGAATGAGCAGTTCTTC.

Many counts were recorded for this clonotype. The rearrangement uses TRBV5-5 and TRBJ2-3, with TRBD1 identical over 7 bases. The CDR3 spans 13 residues. The germline V gene has CDR1 SGHKS and CDR2 YYEKEE (reference sequence). The V gene end was trimmed by 2 bases and the J gene end by 4 bases; junction bases not matched to a gene: 1. CDR3 loop: CASSFGQADTQYF. Here the CDR3 DNA reads TGTGCCAGCAGCTTCGGACAGGCAGATACGCAGTATTTT.

The sample holds a few counts of this clonotype. This rearrangement joins TRBV29-1 to TRBJ1-2; D gene unclear. The CDR3 is 10 residues long. Germline CDR1 reads SQVTM; CDR2 reads ANQGSEA. The V gene lost 3 bases and the J gene lost 3 bases, with 2 bases spanning the gap. CDR3: CSVDYYGYTF. The CDR3 DNA sequence: TGCAGCGTTGACTACTATGGCTACACCTTC.

The V call is TRBV6-2 or TRBV6-3, the J call TRBJ2-7, with D perhaps being TRBD1 or TRBD2 (5 bases each). Germline CDR1 reads MNHEY; CDR2 reads SVGEGT. Trimming cost V 7 bases and J 3 bases, with 22 bases left between them. This CDR3 is 16 amino acids long. The CDR3 loop is CASTLGRQGVNYEQYF. The DNA for the CDR3 is TGTGCCAGCACCTTGGGACGGCAAGGAGTTAACTACGAGCAGTACTTC.

This clonotype was observed at least ten times. CDR3 residues: CASSEVSAGSGRYGYTF. The CDR3 DNA follows: TGTGCCAGCAGTGAAGTATCCGCTGGCTCCGGAAGATATGGCTACACCTTC. The genes are TRBV6-1 and TRBJ1-2; D remains unclear. V lost 1 base and J 5 bases, leaving 20 bases between the germline ends. Germline assignment: CDR1 MNHNS and CDR2 SASEGT. The CDR3 sequence is 17 residues long.

The genes are TRBV28 and TRBJ1-1; 11 bases are a match to TRBD1. The J segment lost 1 base and the V segment lost 10 bases, leaving 8 bases of the junction unmatched. Per germline, CDR1 MDHEN and CDR2 SYDVKM. The CDR3 length is 15 residues. The CDR3 nucleotides are TGTGCCATAAGGACAGGGGGCCATGGGAACACTGAAGCTTTCTTT. Protein: CAIRTGGHGNTEAFF.

This clonotype was seen ten or more times. This chain joins TRBV20-1 and TRBJ2-1; 12 nucleotides agree with TRBD2. V was clipped by 5 bases and J by 8 bases; unmatched bases: 10. CDR3 size: 15 residues. Germline CDR1 DFQATT, CDR2 SNEGSKA (reference sequence). The CDR3 here is CSASTPSGRVDEQFF. CDR3 bases: TGCAGTGCTTCGACCCCTAGCGGGAGGGTGGATGAGCAGTTCTTC.